This passage covers 14 T cell receptor beta chains from one sample sequenced in a study of OX40 agonist ivuxolimab in advanced cancers. Assay used: immunoSEQ multiplex PCR; TCRdb lists only in-frame clones, some missing. In the table there are about 72,000 clones, about 90% of which are singletons. The source material was CD4+ or CD8+ T cells sorted from blood, sampled in a trial of the OX40 agonist ivuxolimab. All receptors come from an adult with an advanced solid tumor such as melanoma, head and neck, liver or kidney cancer.

This chain uses TRBV6-5 with TRBJ1-4; 7 nucleotides line up with TRBD1. From germline, CDR1 is MNHEY and CDR2 SVGAGI. CDR3 length equals 15 residues. The V gene end was trimmed by 3 bases and the J gene end by 3 bases; junction bases not matched to a gene: 4. The CDR3 coding sequence is TGTGCCAGCAGTTATACGACAGGGTCTAATGAAAAACTGTTTTTT. Translated, it gives CASSYTTGSNEKLFF.

The chain uses TRBV19 and TRBJ2-5, with 10 bases aligning to TRBD2. The germline V gene encodes CDR1 LNHDA and CDR2 SQIVND (reference sequence). V lost 5 bases to trimming and J lost 2 bases; unmatched junction nucleotides: 5. CDR3 length: 15 amino acids. CDR3: CASSVPSGGQETQYF. Here the CDR3 DNA reads TGTGCCAGTAGTGTTCCTAGCGGGGGTCAAGAGACCCAGTACTTC.

This clone occurred once. The chain carries TRBV5-1 and TRBJ2-7, with TRBD2 identical over 8 bases. CDR1 and CDR2 from the germline V gene are SGHRS and YFSETQ. The CDR3 runs to 18 residues. J gave up 3 bases and V 5 bases, and 19 bases lay outside the gene matches. CDR3 amino acids: CASSRRVSGTQFYYEQYF. The CDR3 region has the DNA TGCGCCAGCAGTCGCCGGGTTAGCGGGACACAATTTTACTACGAGCAGTACTTC.

The chain employs TRBV30 and TRBJ2-2; D is unresolved. The CDR3 has 15 residues. V was clipped by 2 bases and J by 3 bases, with 13 bases between them. The germline gives CDR1 GTSNPN, CDR2 SVGIG (reference sequence). The CDR3 region is CAWSKGLGYTGELFF. The CDR3 region has the DNA TGTGCCTGGAGTAAGGGTCTTGGTTACACCGGGGAGCTGTTTTTT.

The chain joins TRBV7-2 to TRBJ1-5; TRBD1 matches at 8 bases. The CDR3 consists of 15 residues. V dropped 5 bases and J dropped 5; count of bases not matched to a gene: 8. The germline V gene has CDR1 SGHTA and CDR2 FQGNSA. The CDR3 region is CASSPWDRPHQPQHF. Written as DNA, the CDR3 is TGTGCCAGCAGCCCCTGGGACAGGCCGCATCAGCCCCAGCATTTT.

This rearrangement joins TRBV28 to TRBJ2-6; D might be TRBD2 (5 bases). V dropped 11 bases and J dropped 0 bases, with 14 bases sitting between them. Germline V gene lookup returns CDR1 MDHEN and CDR2 SYDVKM. The CDR3 has 15 amino acids. This CDR3 is CAGSRRASGANVLTF. CDR3 sequence (DNA): TGTGCCGGTTCTAGGCGGGCCTCTGGGGCCAACGTCCTGACTTTC.

This clone was picked up one time. This sequence joins TRBV7-2 and TRBJ1-2, with unresolved D. Germline assignment: CDR1 SGHTA and CDR2 FQGNSA. V shed 2 bases and J shed 7 bases, with 14 bases lying between them. The CDR3 runs to 14 residues. The DNA for the CDR3 is TGTGCCAGCAGCTTATCCCAGGTTTTCTCTGGCTACACCTTC. Protein: CASSLSQVFSGYTF.

The rearrangement joins TRBV30 to TRBJ2-7; TRBD2 is a possible D gene (5 bases). Germline loops: CDR1 GTSNPN, CDR2 SVGIG (reference sequence). This CDR3 has 13 amino acids. The ends were cut back, 1 base at V and 0 bases at J, with 7 bases in the middle. The chain's CDR3 is CAWSGAGSYEQYF. The CDR3, as DNA: TGTGCCTGGAGTGGCGCGGGCTCCTACGAGCAGTACTTC.

The V gene is TRBV9, the J gene TRBJ1-3; no definite D call. V dropped 0 bases and J dropped 3 bases, with 19 bases sitting between them. The CDR3 is made up of 18 amino acids. Germline lookup yields CDR1 SGDLS and CDR2 YYNGEE. CDR3 in DNA: TGTGCCAGCAGCGTAGGAGCGGTCCGGACGGGGATTGGAAACACCATATATTTT. Amino acids: CASSVGAVRTGIGNTIYF.

In its sample, this clone was seen once. The chain recombines TRBV7-3 with TRBJ2-3, with a weak D call TRBD1 (5 bases). Germline loops: CDR1 SGHTA, CDR2 FQGTGA. This CDR3 region has 14 residues. The V end was cut by 1 base, the J end by 1 base, with 6 bases between. The CDR3 DNA reads TGTGCCAGCAGCTTAAGGGGCCGCACAGATACGCAGTATTTT. It specifies CASSLRGRTDTQYF.

This rearrangement joins TRBV7-2 to TRBJ1-5; possibly TRBD1 for D (5 bases). This CDR3 has 13 amino acids. V shed 5 bases and J shed 3 bases, with 8 bases lying between them. CDR1 and CDR2 from the germline V gene are SGHTA and FQGNSA. The CDR3 DNA sequence: TGTGCCAGCAGCCTACAGGACAATCAGCCCCAGCATTTT. It yields the protein CASSLQDNQPQHF.

V usage is TRBV18 and J usage is TRBJ2-1, with D unresolved. This CDR3 region has 13 residues. Per the germline V gene, CDR1 is KGHSH and CDR2 is LQKENI. Trimming cost V 3 bases and J 5 bases, with 8 bases left between them. The CDR3 region has the DNA TGTGCCAGCTCACCCCCGATGCACAATGAGCAGTTCTTC. As protein: CASSPPMHNEQFF.

A single count supports this clone. The CDR3 DNA reads as TGTGCCAGCAGCCAGAGAACTAGCGGGAGCTACGAGCAGTACTTC. This codes for CASSQRTSGSYEQYF. This chain joins TRBV7-8 and TRBJ2-7; 11 nucleotides align to TRBD2. The length of the CDR3 is 15 residues. Trimming at V came to 5 bases and at J to 3 bases, leaving 6 bases not matched to a gene. Germline V CDR1 and CDR2: SGHVS, FQNEAQ.

This clone was seen only a few times. The V call is TRBV6-6, the J call TRBJ2-7; perhaps TRBD1 as D (5 bases). Germline CDR1 is MNHNY and CDR2 is SVGAGI (reference sequence). Trimming cost V 2 bases and J 1 base, with 6 bases left between them. This CDR3 spans 13 amino acids. CDR3 nucleotides: TGTGCCAGCAGTTACCAGGGATCCTACGAGCAGTACTTC. Its protein is CASSYQGSYEQYF.